This record looks at one TCR beta chain sequence and its context. No antigen is known for it. CD45RO-negative CD8 cells positively selected for CCR7 made up the naive population, which excluded terminally differentiated effector memory CD45RA+ cells. These data are taken from a study of shared clonotypes between healthy human individuals. General study findings and limits: Among donors, sharing of clonotypes was expected to be affected by sequencing depth. The sampled material consisted only of blood, and tissue repertoires are likely to differ. Generally, estimated richness proved larger in naive subsets than it did in memory subsets.

This CDR3 comprises 14 residues. From germline, CDR1 is LNHDA and CDR2 SQIVND (reference sequence). V was pared by 8 bases and J by 0 bases, with 4 bases of the junction left unmatched. Researchers divided each subset's genomic DNA evenly across several immunoSEQ plates. The method was immunoSEQ multiplex PCR; TCRdb's version includes in-frame clones alone and lacks a portion of them. The sample includes around 1.9 million clones, roughly 93% of them seen just once. The material sequenced was naive CD8+ T cells from PBMCs. This chain connects TRBV19 to TRBJ1-5; 7 bases are shared with TRBD1. The receptor was derived from a man younger than 35 in good health. Some clones in this sample may be carry-over from other donors' samples. CDR3 sequence: CASFGQDSNQPQHF. As DNA, the CDR3 is TGTGCCAGTTTCGGACAGGATAGCAATCAGCCCCAGCATTTT.